The T cell receptor beta chain described here comes from a study of T cell changes during pregnancy in multiple sclerosis. Method: immunoSEQ multiplex PCR; TCRdb's copy keeps in-frame clones and lacks some. The repertoire includes under 80,000 clones, approximately 92% of them detected once, and less than 2.5% sits in the top ten. The CDR3 covers 13 residues. Germline assignment: CDR1 MNHEY and CDR2 SMNVEV (reference sequence). Trimming removed 4 bases from V and 4 bases from J, with 11 bases in between. V is TRBV27 and J is TRBJ2-7; TRBD2 is a possible D gene (5 bases). The sequence was obtained from a female donor with multiple sclerosis, enrolled in a pregnancy study. The material was peripheral blood, obtained before pregnancy. This chain's CDR3 is CASSSVGSYEQYF. In nucleotides, the CDR3 is TGTGCCAGCAGTTCAGTGGGGAGTTACGAGCAGTACTTC.